The TCR beta chain under discussion was sequenced for a study of blood T cell repertoires in COVID-19. The overall study: The United States, Italy and Spain provided the acute and convalescent COVID-19 samples. From T cells, B-cell-depleted T cells, or PBMCs came the material, which was cDNA or gDNA.

V gave up 0 bases and J gave up 6 bases, with 9 bases separating them. Germline-derived CDR1 and CDR2 are MNHEY and SVGAGI. The CDR3 totals 15 residues. Original data processing: Using reference gene primer amplification, nucleated cell counts were estimated. The assay was immunoSEQ multiplex PCR, and TCRdb's table has in-frame clones only and misses some. The DNA gave D and trimming, while V, J and clone size come from that table. Among some 67,000 clones listed, over 80% were seen once. This clonotype was sampled from a man in his fifties with active COVID-19. This sequence joins TRBV6-5 and TRBJ1-6, with D tentatively TRBD1 (6 bases). Specimen: peripheral blood. CDR3 bases: TGTGCCAGCAGTTACTCACAGGGAGCTAATTCACCCCTCCACTTT. Protein product: CASSYSQGANSPLHF.